This T cell receptor beta chain was captured by sequencing in a study of tumor and adjacent non-tumor tissue in lung cancer. Study background: Aged about 30 to 76 years, patients included roughly 10 men and 4 to 6 women with stage I to III disease. Study findings and constraints: Top 100 clones took a larger repertoire share in normal lung. Tumor TCR diversity, when higher, was linked to shorter survival.

No cell sorting was done before RNA was extracted from the tissue. Three rounds of nested PCR, following a modified ARM-PCR protocol, produced the TCRbeta library. TCRdb redid the calling of the multiplex PCR reads with MiXCR, one entry per CDR3 protein. The profile shows approximately 71,000 distinct CDR3 sequences, around 60% of them singletons. As for this clonotype: The antigen is not known.

V was shortened by 5 bases and J by 8 bases, with 10 bases between the two germline ends. Looked up from germline, CDR1 is SGHAT and CDR2 is FQNNGV. This CDR3 contains 12 residues. The sample comprised lung tumor tissue. This chain links TRBV11-2 with TRBJ2-1, with a weak D call TRBD2 (6 bases). The TCR sequence derives from a man over 45 with non-small cell lung cancer. CDR3 region: CASSPIADEQFF. The DNA for the CDR3 is TGTGCCAGCAGCCCCATAGCGGATGAGCAGTTCTTC.